This T cell receptor (beta chain) was recovered during a study of cytomegalovirus exposure and HLA in healthy donors. The PCR made use of 60 Vbeta and 13 Jbeta primers. Some clones are missing from TCRdb's copy, which holds only in-frame ones; the method was immunoSEQ multiplex PCR. Here the sample spans roughly 200,000 clones, about 80% being singletons. This receptor was taken from a woman younger than 45 in good health and CMV-seropositive. Sequenced input: PBMCs.

DNA for the CDR3: TGTGCCAGCAGCCGAGACGACATCGACGAGCAGTACTTC. Protein product: CASSRDDIDEQYF. The V gene is TRBV9, the J gene TRBJ2-5; D not certain. The assigned J gene may be wrong: the sequence end matches TRBJ2-7 better. The CDR3 is 13 residues long. Germline V gives CDR1 SGDLS, CDR2 YYNGEE.